This paragraph covers one T cell receptor (beta chain) sequence. V was cut by 5 bases and J by 4 bases, with 14 bases left in between. CDR3 size: 14 residues. CDR1 and CDR2 from the germline V gene are SEHNR and FQNEAQ (reference sequence). Primers included in the PCR were 60 Vbeta and 13 Jbeta primers. Some clones are missing from TCRdb's copy, which holds only in-frame ones; the method was immunoSEQ multiplex PCR. The sample comprises about 110,000 clones, approximately 86% of which are singletons, and more than 1.5% rests with the top ten. These data belong to a study of cytomegalovirus exposure and HLA in healthy donors.

The receptor's source is a man between 40 and 49 years old in good health and CMV-seronegative. Sequences were obtained from PBMCs. This chain uses TRBV7-9 with TRBJ1-2, with D unclear. The CDR3 coding sequence is TGTGCCAGCAGCCCGCGCGGAGGATCCTATGGCTACACCTTC. Amino acid sequence: CASSPRGGSYGYTF. The whole variable domain, filled in from reference TRBV7-9 and TRBJ1-2, reads DTGVSQNPRHKITKRGQNVTFRCDPISEHNRLYWYRQTLGQGPEFLTYFQNEAQLEKSRLLSDRFSAERPKGSFSTLEIQRTEQGDSAMYLCASSPRGGSYGYTFGSGTRLTVV.